These 21 T cell receptor beta chains originate from one sample sequenced in a study of tumor and adjacent non-tumor tissue in lung cancer. TCRbeta libraries were built with three rounds of nested PCR, modified from ARM-PCR. MiXCR, applied by TCRdb to the multiplex PCR reads, yields one record per CDR3 protein. Of 60,000 to 85,000 distinct CDR3 sequences listed, roughly 80% are singletons. RNA was extracted from bulk tissue without any cell sorting. The specimen sequenced was lung tumor tissue. The receptors were sampled from a woman aged 45-59 years with non-small cell lung cancer.

The chain couples TRBV11-2 to TRBJ1-4, with D possibly TRBD1 on 5 matching bases. Germline-derived CDR1 and CDR2 are SGHAT and FQNNGV. The CDR3 has 15 residues. The CDR3 DNA reads TGTGAGAGCAGCACAGGTGTGGGGTACAATGAAAAACTGTTTTTT. Translation: CESSTGVGYNEKLFF.

Concerning this clonotype itself: This could be a read error, since a much larger clone is one nucleotide away. The rearrangement links TRBV28 to TRBJ1-2, with a tentative D call TRBD1 (5 bases). This CDR3 has 17 residues. Trimming pared 4 bases from V and 0 bases from J, leaving 18 bases between. Looked up from germline, CDR1 is MDHEN and CDR2 is SYDVKM. The CDR3 loop reads CASSSPGDQGSNYGYTF. The CDR3 DNA is TGTGCCAGCAGTTCCCCCGGGGACCAAGGTTCTAACTATGGCTACACCTTC.

Worth noting for this clonotype: At one of its ends the junction is not consistent with the germline gene, which may arise from a read error. CDR3 coding DNA: TGTGCCAACAGCTTAACACGTACTAACGATGGTTACACCTTC. Protein: CANSLTRTNDGYTF. V and J are TRBV11-2 and TRBJ1-2; D is ambiguous. CDR3 length: 14 residues. Germline V gene data show CDR1 as SGHAT and CDR2 as FQNNGV.

Worth noting for this clonotype: An end of the junction does not agree with germline; a read error may underlie this. J is TRBJ2-1 and V is TRBV6-1; D is unclear. This CDR3 is built from 14 residues. Germline V lookup: CDR1 MNHNS, CDR2 SASEGT. The CDR3 protein is CVSKPTLSYDEQFF. CDR3 DNA: TGTGTCAGCAAACCGACTCTCTCCTACGATGAGCAGTTCTTC.

This clonotype occurred once. The chain employs TRBV20-1 and TRBJ2-2, with no clear D. The CDR3 extends over 10 amino acids. V was trimmed by 7 bases and J by 8 bases, leaving 8 bases between them. Germline CDR1 DFQATT, CDR2 SNEGSKA (reference sequence). The CDR3 region is CSVAQGELFF. The CDR3 DNA reads TGCAGTGTGGCACAAGGGGAGCTGTTTTTT.

To note about this clonotype: Its ends do not fully match the called genes, so a read error is possible. CDR3 protein: CTSSHPSGRAVGTDTQCF. The CDR3 DNA sequence: TGTACCAGCAGTCACCCTAGCGGGAGGGCAGTGGGCACAGATACGCAGTGTTTT. V is TRBV28 and J is TRBJ2-3; 12 nucleotides align to TRBD2. Per germline, CDR1 MDHEN and CDR2 SYDVKM. CDR3 length: 18 amino acids. Full variable domain (remainder filled in from reference TRBV28 and TRBJ2-3): DVKVTQSSRYLVKRTGEKVFLECVQDMDHENMFWYRQDPGLGLRLIYFSYDVKMKEKGDIPEGYSVSREKKERFSLILESASTNQTSMYLCTSSHPSGRAVGTDTQCFGPGTRLTVL.

The chain has TRBV20-1 and TRBJ2-7; a possible D gene is TRBD1 (6 bases). CDR1 is DFQATT and CDR2 is SNEGSKA in the germline V gene (reference sequence). Deletions cut 6 bases from V and 5 bases from J, with 17 bases between. The CDR3 totals 13 residues. Here the CDR3 reads CSAHELQGNEQYF. As DNA, the CDR3 is TGCAGTGCCCACGAACTACAGGGAAACGAGCAGTACTTC.

For this clonotype: The junction shows a germline mismatch at one end, possibly a read error. The chain has TRBV24-1 and TRBJ2-7; 9 positions match TRBD2. Germline V CDR1 and CDR2: KGHDR, SFDVKD. This CDR3 comprises 15 residues. Here the CDR3 reads CASSDSSGDPYKQYF. DNA of the CDR3: TGTGCCTCCAGTGACTCTAGCGGGGACCCCTACAAGCAGTACTTC.

Regarding this clonotype: A read error may account for a junction end that differs from germline. The V and J genes are TRBV12-3 or TRBV12-4 and TRBJ2-1; possible D gene TRBD2, 6 bases. The CDR3 is 13 amino acids. The CDR3 reads CASSLLAENEQFF. As DNA, the CDR3 is TGTGCCAGCAGCCTACTAGCAGAGAATGAGCAGTTCTTT.

Details on this clonotype: In this CDR3 the conserved last residue, phenylalanine or tryptophan, is missing, so a read error is likely. The chain is built from TRBV6-1 and TRBJ2-1, with D perhaps TRBD1 (6 bases). The V gene's germline CDR1 is MNHNS and CDR2 SASEGT. CDR3 length: 16 residues. Here the CDR3 DNA reads TGTGCCAGCAATAGCCTAACAGGGTCCTTTGTGGATGAACAGTTCTTG. Amino acids: CASNSLTGSFVDEQFL.

As for this clonotype: It is likely a read error, because the conserved phenylalanine at the end of the CDR3 is missing. The chain uses TRBV4-2 and TRBJ1-1; tentative D call: TRBD1 (6 bases). CDR1 and CDR2 from the germline V gene are LGHNA and YNFKEQ. CDR3 size: 15 residues. The CDR3 DNA follows: TGTGCCGGCAGCCAAGACGGGGGGCGGAGGACTGAAGCTTTCCTT. Translated: CAGSQDGGRRTEAFL.

The chain couples TRBV20-1 to TRBJ2-5; D is perhaps TRBD2 (6 bases). V was pared by 1 base and J by 8 bases, with 14 bases between. The CDR3 runs 13 residues. Germline V gene data show CDR1 as DFQATT and CDR2 as SNEGSKA (reference sequence). In DNA, the CDR3 is TGCAGTGCTAGAGCGCAGAGTAGCGGTACCCAGTACTTC. Translation gives CSARAQSSGTQYF.

This clonotype was observed a single time. An end of the junction does not agree with germline; a read error may underlie this. V gene TRBV6-1 combines with J gene TRBJ2-1; perhaps TRBD1 as D (6 bases). Germline CDR1 reads MNHNS; CDR2 reads SASEGT. The length of the CDR3 is 16 residues. CDR3 nucleotides: TGTGTCAGCATGAGCCTAACAGGGTCCTTTGTGGATGAGCAATTCTTC. It yields the protein CVSMSLTGSFVDEQFF.

The DNA for the CDR3 is TGTGCTATCAGCCTTTATAGCAATCAGCCCCAGCATTTT. Protein sequence: CAISLYSNQPQHF. The rearrangement uses TRBV6-1 and TRBJ1-5; D not resolved. The CDR3 totals 13 residues. Germline assignment: CDR1 MNHNS and CDR2 SASEGT.

On this clonotype: This CDR3 is missing its conserved last phenylalanine or tryptophan, likely due to a read error. The rearrangement links TRBV11-2 to TRBJ2-1; 11 bases are a match to TRBD2. Germline V gene lookup returns CDR1 SGHAT and CDR2 FQNNGV. This CDR3 comprises 16 residues. Trimming took 5 bases from V and 5 from J; bases not matched to a gene: 8. CDR3 DNA: TGTGCCAGCAGCCATATGATACTAGCGGGGGACAATGAGCAGTTCATC. The encoded protein is CASSHMILAGDNEQFI.

Concerning this clonotype itself: A junction end diverges from the germline sequence, so it may reflect a read error. The chain joins TRBV4-1 to TRBJ2-7, with D perhaps TRBD1 (5 bases). This CDR3 spans 14 amino acids. In germline, CDR1 is MGHRA, CDR2 YSYEKL. The CDR3 protein is CASSQVLRGYEQYF. For the CDR3, the DNA is TGTGCCAGCAGCCAAGTACTTAGGGGCTACGAGCAGTACTTC.

Notes on this clonotype: With a much larger clone just one base away, this may be a read error. The gene calls are TRBV28 and TRBJ2-5, with 8 bases identical to TRBD2. From germline, CDR1 is MDHEN and CDR2 SYDVKM. The CDR3 runs to 17 residues. In nucleotides, the CDR3 is TGTGCCAGCAGTTCCCTAGCGGGCGAAAATTTGCGAGAGACCCGGTACTTC. Its translation: CASSSLAGENLRETRYF. Combining the CDR3 with reference TRBV28 and TRBJ2-5 gives the whole variable domain DVKVTQSSRYLVKRTGEKVFLECVQDMDHENMFWYRQDPGLGLRLIYFSYDVKMKEKGDIPEGYSVSREKKERFSLILESASTNQTSMYLCASSSLAGENLRETRYFGPGTRLLVL.

The chain joins TRBV6-6 to TRBJ2-1; no firm D call. This CDR3 spans 14 amino acids. V lost 8 bases and J lost 4, with 15 bases in between. Looked up from germline, CDR1 is MNHNY and CDR2 is SVGAGI (reference sequence). The CDR3 sequence: CASGMVSSYNEQFF. CDR3 nucleotide sequence: TGTGCCAGCGGTATGGTGAGCTCATACAATGAGCAGTTCTTC.

This clonotype was observed at least ten times. The DNA of the CDR3 is TGCAGTGTACTCTGGGGTCGGGCCGGGGAGCTGTTTTTT. Translated, it gives CSVLWGRAGELFF. V and J are TRBV20-1 and TRBJ2-2; D not certain. Germline V gene lookup returns CDR1 DFQATT and CDR2 SNEGSKA (reference sequence). The CDR3 runs 13 residues. V was clipped by 7 bases and J by 6 bases, with 15 bases between them.

The chain joins TRBV29-1 to TRBJ2-1; either TRBD1 or TRBD2 may supply D (5 bases each). Germline-derived CDR1 and CDR2 are SQVTM and ANQGSEA. The CDR3 runs 13 residues. The CDR3 reads CTAEDTPYNEQFF. CDR3 nucleotide sequence: TGCACCGCGGAGGACACGCCTTACAATGAGCAGTTCTTC.

Turning to this clonotype: The junction and the germline gene differ at one end; a read error may be behind it. This sequence joins TRBV20-1 and TRBJ2-7, with unresolved D. The CDR3 spans 14 residues. Looked up from germline, CDR1 is DFQATT and CDR2 is SNEGSKA (reference sequence). The CDR3 here is CNADTLRGVYEHYF. CDR3 sequence (DNA): TGCAATGCGGATACTCTACGTGGGGTCTACGAGCATTACTTC.